Presented here are 14 T cell receptor beta chains from one specimen sequenced in a study of OX40 agonist ivuxolimab in advanced cancers. Generated by immunoSEQ multiplex PCR, the TCRdb table keeps only in-frame clones and is missing some. The sample records roughly 70,000 clones, roughly 90% being singletons. The sample consisted of CD4+ or CD8+ T cells sorted from blood, taken in a trial of the OX40 agonist ivuxolimab. All receptors derive from an adult with an advanced solid tumor such as melanoma, head and neck, liver or kidney cancer.

The chain uses TRBV6-1 and TRBJ2-7; TRBD1 might be the D (6 bases). In germline, CDR1 is MNHNS, CDR2 SASEGT. The CDR3 consists of 13 residues. V was pared by 5 bases and J by 3 bases, with 11 bases between. CDR3: CASSFGRGYEQYF. DNA for the CDR3: TGTGCCAGCAGTTTTGGCAGGGGCTACGAGCAGTACTTC.

CDR3 region: CASFRVTEAFF. As DNA, the CDR3 is TGTGCCAGCTTCCGCGTGACTGAAGCTTTCTTT. The chain uses TRBV2 and TRBJ1-1; no clear D. The CDR3 covers 11 residues. V lost 8 bases and J 5 bases, leaving 9 bases between the germline ends. From germline, CDR1 is SNHLY and CDR2 FYNNEI.

This clone was found once. The V call is TRBV6-6, the J call TRBJ2-5, with D tentatively TRBD2 (6 bases). The V end lost 8 bases, the J end lost 5 bases, and 6 bases lay between the germline ends. Germline lookup yields CDR1 MNHNY and CDR2 SVGAGI (reference sequence). The CDR3 runs to 10 residues. CDR3 sequence: CASGRETQYF. Here the CDR3 DNA reads TGTGCCAGCGGGAGGGAGACCCAGTACTTC.

The chain recombines TRBV28 with TRBJ2-1, with D maybe TRBD1 (6 bases). Trimming shortened V by 3 bases and J by 8 bases, and 11 bases separated the two germline ends. The CDR3 consists of 13 residues. Germline values: CDR1 MDHEN, CDR2 SYDVKM. The CDR3: CASSFRQEHEQFF. CDR3 DNA sequence: TGTGCCAGCAGTTTCAGACAGGAGCATGAGCAGTTCTTC.

The rearrangement uses TRBV2 and TRBJ2-3; 12 bases align to TRBD2. Looked up from germline, CDR1 is SNHLY and CDR2 is FYNNEI. V shed 6 bases, J shed 0 bases, and the junction held 7 bases outside the gene matches. The length of the CDR3 is 17 residues. The CDR3 reads CASRGLAGGPSTDTQYF. In DNA, the CDR3 is TGTGCCAGCAGAGGGCTAGCGGGGGGGCCGAGCACAGATACGCAGTATTTT.

This clone was observed a handful of times. In this CDR3 the conserved last residue, phenylalanine or tryptophan, is missing, so a read error is likely. Because the CDR3's place on the DNA is in doubt, the DNA is left out and the CDR3 is given as listed by TCRdb. The V and J genes are TRBV20-1 and TRBJ1-1. The CDR3 adds up to 9 amino acids, both ends counted. The germline V gene has CDR1 DFQATT and CDR2 SNEGSKA (reference sequence). The CDR3 reads CSARSPELL.

V and J are TRBV19 and TRBJ2-1, with D tentatively TRBD1 (6 bases). Germline V gene lookup returns CDR1 LNHDA and CDR2 SQIVND (reference sequence). The CDR3 has 13 amino acids. The V and J ends lost 6 bases and 8 bases respectively, with 14 bases between them. CDR3 amino acids: CASSLQGRDEQFF. In nucleotides, the CDR3 is TGTGCCAGTAGCTTACAGGGTAGAGATGAGCAGTTCTTC.

V usage is TRBV9 and J usage is TRBJ2-2; no reliable D call. V dropped 4 bases and J dropped 4 bases, with 14 bases sitting between them. Germline lookup yields CDR1 SGDLS and CDR2 YYNGEE. The CDR3 is 15 amino acids. DNA of the CDR3: TGTGCCAGCAGCCCCCGGCTAGTGAGCACCGGGGAGCTGTTTTTT. Encoded protein: CASSPRLVSTGELFF.

This clone was detected a few times. The V gene is TRBV10-3, the J gene TRBJ2-1; TRBD2 aligns across 13 bases. Germline CDR1 ENHRY, CDR2 SYGVKD. The CDR3 contains 19 residues. Germline trimming cut 3 bases from V and 6 bases from J; bases unmatched to any gene: 14. The DNA for the CDR3 is TGTGCCATCAGTGACACTGGGACATCGACTAGCGGGAGGAGCAATGAGCAGTTCTTC. It codes for CAISDTGTSTSGRSNEQFF.

The gene calls are TRBV29-1 and TRBJ1-3; tentatively, D is TRBD1 (6 bases). CDR1 SQVTM and CDR2 ANQGSEA come from the germline V gene. The CDR3 spans 14 residues. Trimming pared 2 bases from V and 4 bases from J, leaving 12 bases between. The CDR3 sequence: CSVEHPQGGNTIYF. The DNA for the CDR3 is TGCAGCGTTGAACATCCCCAGGGGGGAAACACCATATATTTT.

This clone has a handful of counts. This chain uses TRBV30 with TRBJ2-7; no clear D gene. Trimming removed 2 bases at V and 12 bases at J, with 20 bases between. Germline V gene sequence: CDR1 GTSNPN, CDR2 SVGIG (reference sequence). The CDR3 runs to 13 residues. The CDR3 is CAWSTSYNTRRYF. Written as DNA, the CDR3 is TGTGCCTGGAGTACCTCCTATAACACCCGGAGGTACTTC.

V and J are TRBV5-1 and TRBJ2-5, with a tentative D call TRBD1 (5 bases). Germline V gene lookup returns CDR1 SGHRS and CDR2 YFSETQ. The ends were cut back, 4 bases at V and 1 base at J, with 11 bases in the middle. CDR3 size: 14 residues. The CDR3 loop reads CASSLLGVQETQYF. The CDR3 nucleotides are TGCGCCAGCAGCCTTCTAGGGGTCCAAGAGACCCAGTACTTC.

The V call is TRBV28, the J call TRBJ2-7; D is perhaps TRBD1 (5 bases). CDR3 length: 12 amino acids. With 4 bases removed from V and 4 bases from J, the gap between germline ends came to 8 bases. CDR1 and CDR2 (germline): MDHEN, SYDVKM. This chain's CDR3 is CASSYDSYEQYF. CDR3 in DNA: TGTGCCAGCAGTTACGACAGTTACGAGCAGTACTTC.

This rearrangement joins TRBV28 to TRBJ1-5; TRBD1 is a possible D gene (5 bases). The CDR3 length is 16 residues. Germline lookup yields CDR1 MDHEN and CDR2 SYDVKM. V was cut by 6 bases and J by 4 bases, with 19 bases left in between. The CDR3 region has the DNA TGTGCCAGCAGGGTACTCGGTCAGGGTGATAATCAGCCCCAGCATTTT. This gives the protein CASRVLGQGDNQPQHF.